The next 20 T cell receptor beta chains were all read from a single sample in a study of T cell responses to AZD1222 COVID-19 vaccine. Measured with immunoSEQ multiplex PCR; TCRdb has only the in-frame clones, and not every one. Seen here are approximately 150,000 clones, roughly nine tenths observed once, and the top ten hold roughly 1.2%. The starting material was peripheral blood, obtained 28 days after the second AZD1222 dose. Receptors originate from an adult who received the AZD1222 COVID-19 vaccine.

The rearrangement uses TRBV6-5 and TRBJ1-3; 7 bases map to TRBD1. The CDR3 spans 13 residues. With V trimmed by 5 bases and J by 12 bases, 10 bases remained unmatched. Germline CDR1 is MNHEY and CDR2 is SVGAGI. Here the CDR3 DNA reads TGTGCCAGCAGTAAAAGTTGGCAGGGGGACATATATTTT. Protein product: CASSKSWQGDIYF.

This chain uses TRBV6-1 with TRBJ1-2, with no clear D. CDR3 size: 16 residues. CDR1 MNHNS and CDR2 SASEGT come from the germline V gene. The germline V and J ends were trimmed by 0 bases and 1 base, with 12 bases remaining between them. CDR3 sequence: CASSEAGKGSNYGYTF. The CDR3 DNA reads TGTGCCAGCAGTGAAGCAGGGAAAGGGAGTAACTATGGCTACACCTTC.

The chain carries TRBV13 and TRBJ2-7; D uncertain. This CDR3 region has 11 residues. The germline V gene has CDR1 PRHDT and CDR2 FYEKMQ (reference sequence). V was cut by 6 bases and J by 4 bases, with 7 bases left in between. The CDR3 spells CASSYRYEQYF. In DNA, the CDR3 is TGTGCCAGCAGTTACCGTTACGAGCAGTACTTC. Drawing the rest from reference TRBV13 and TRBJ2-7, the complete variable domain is AAGVIQSPRHLIKEKRETATLKCYPIPRHDTVYWYQQGPGQDPQFLISFYEKMQSDKGSIPDRFSAQQFSDYHSELNMSSLELGDSALYFCASSYRYEQYFGPGTRLTVT.

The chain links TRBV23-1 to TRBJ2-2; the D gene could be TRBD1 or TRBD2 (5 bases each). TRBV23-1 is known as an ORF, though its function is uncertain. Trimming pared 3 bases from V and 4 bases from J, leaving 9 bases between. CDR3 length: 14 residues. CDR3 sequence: CASSQLGVTGELFF. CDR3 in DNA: TGCGCCAGCAGTCAGCTGGGGGTCACCGGGGAGCTGTTTTTT.

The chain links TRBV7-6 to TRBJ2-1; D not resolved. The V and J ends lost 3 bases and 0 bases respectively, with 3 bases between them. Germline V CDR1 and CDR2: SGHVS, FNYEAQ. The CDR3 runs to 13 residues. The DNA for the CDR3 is TGTGCCAGCAGCTTCAACTCCTACAATGAGCAGTTCTTC. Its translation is CASSFNSYNEQFF.

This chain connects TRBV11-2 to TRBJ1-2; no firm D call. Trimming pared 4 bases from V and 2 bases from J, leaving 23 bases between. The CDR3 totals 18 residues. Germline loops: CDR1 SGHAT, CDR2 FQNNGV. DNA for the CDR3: TGTGCCAGCAGCTCCTCAAAAGTTGGACGCTCGTGGAACTATGGCTACACCTTC. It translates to CASSSSKVGRSWNYGYTF.

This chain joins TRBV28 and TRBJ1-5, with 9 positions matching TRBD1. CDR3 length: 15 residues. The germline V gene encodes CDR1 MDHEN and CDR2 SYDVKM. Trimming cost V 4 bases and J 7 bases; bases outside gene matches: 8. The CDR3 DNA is TGTGCCAGCAGTTCAATACAGGGGGCAAAACAGCCCCAGCATTTT. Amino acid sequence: CASSSIQGAKQPQHF.

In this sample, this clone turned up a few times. The CDR3 sequence: CASSQSGTDYGYTF. The DNA for the CDR3 is TGTGCCAGCAGCCAGTCCGGGACAGACTATGGCTACACCTTC. The J gene is TRBJ1-2, the V gene TRBV5-6, with 7 bases identical to TRBD1. V lost 4 bases to trimming and J lost 3 bases; unmatched junction nucleotides: 6. Germline CDR1 and CDR2: SGHDT and YYEEEE. This CDR3 comprises 14 residues.

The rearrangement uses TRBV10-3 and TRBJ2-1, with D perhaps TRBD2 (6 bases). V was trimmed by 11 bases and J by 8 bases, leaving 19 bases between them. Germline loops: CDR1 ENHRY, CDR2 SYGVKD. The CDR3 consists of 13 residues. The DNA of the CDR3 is TGTGCCGCCGGGGGAAAACAGAGCGATGAGCAGTTCTTC. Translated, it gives CAAGGKQSDEQFF.

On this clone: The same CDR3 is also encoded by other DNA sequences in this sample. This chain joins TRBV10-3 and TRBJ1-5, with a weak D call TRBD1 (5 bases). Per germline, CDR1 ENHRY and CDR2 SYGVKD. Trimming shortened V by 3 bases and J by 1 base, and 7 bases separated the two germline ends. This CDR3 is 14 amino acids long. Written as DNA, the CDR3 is TGTGCCATCAGTGATCGGGACAGCAATCAGCCCCAGCATTTT. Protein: CAISDRDSNQPQHF.

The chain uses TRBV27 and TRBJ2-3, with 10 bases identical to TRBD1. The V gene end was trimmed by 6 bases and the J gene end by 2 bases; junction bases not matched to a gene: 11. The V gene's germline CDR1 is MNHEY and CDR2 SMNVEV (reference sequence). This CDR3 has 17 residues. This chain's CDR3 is CASSFSRGQGPTDTQYF. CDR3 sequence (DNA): TGTGCCAGCAGCTTTTCCCGGGGACAGGGGCCCACAGATACGCAGTATTTT.

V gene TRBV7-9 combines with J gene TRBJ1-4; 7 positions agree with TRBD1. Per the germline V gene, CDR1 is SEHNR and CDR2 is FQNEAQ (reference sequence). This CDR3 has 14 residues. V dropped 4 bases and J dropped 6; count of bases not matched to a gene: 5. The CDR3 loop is CASSSQGVDEKLFF. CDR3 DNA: TGTGCCAGCAGCTCCCAGGGGGTTGATGAAAAACTGTTTTTT. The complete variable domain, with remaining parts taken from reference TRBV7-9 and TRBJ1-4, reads DTGVSQNPRHKITKRGQNVTFRCDPISEHNRLYWYRQTLGQGPEFLTYFQNEAQLEKSRLLSDRFSAERPKGSFSTLEIQRTEQGDSAMYLCASSSQGVDEKLFFGSGTQLSVL.

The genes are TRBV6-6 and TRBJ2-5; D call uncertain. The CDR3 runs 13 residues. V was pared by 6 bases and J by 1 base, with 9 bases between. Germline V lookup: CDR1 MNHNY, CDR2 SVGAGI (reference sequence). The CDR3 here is CASRLTSQETQYF. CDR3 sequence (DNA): TGTGCCAGCAGGCTGACAAGCCAAGAGACCCAGTACTTC.

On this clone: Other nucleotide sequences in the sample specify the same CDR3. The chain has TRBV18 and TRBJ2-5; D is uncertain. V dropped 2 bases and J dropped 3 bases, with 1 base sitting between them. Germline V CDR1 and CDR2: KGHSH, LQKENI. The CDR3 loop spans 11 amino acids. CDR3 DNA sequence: TGTGCCAGCTCACCAAAAGAGACCCAGTACTTC. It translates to CASSPKETQYF.

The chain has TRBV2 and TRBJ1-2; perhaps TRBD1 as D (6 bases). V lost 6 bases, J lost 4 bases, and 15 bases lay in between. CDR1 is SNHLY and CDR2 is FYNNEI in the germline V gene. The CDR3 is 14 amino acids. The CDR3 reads CASSDLQGSYGYTF. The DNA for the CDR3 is TGTGCCAGCAGCGACTTACAGGGCTCCTATGGCTACACCTTC.

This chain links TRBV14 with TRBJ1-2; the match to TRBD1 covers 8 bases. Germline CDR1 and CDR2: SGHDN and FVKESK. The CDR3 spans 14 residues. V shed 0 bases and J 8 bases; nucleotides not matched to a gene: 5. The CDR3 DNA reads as TGTGCCAGCAGCCAAGACAGGGGGCGCGGAGGCTACACCTTC. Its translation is CASSQDRGRGGYTF.

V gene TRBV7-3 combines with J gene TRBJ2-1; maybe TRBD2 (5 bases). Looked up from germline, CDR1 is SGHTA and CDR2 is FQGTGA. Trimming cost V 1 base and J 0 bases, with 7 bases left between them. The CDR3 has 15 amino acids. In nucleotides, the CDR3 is TGTGCCAGCAGCTTAATGGCGGGCTCCTACAATGAGCAGTTCTTC. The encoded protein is CASSLMAGSYNEQFF.

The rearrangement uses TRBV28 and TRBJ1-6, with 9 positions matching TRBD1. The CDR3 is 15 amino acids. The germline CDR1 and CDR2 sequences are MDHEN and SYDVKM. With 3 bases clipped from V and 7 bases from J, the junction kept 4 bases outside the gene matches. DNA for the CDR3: TGTGCCAGCAGTTTCGGGACAGGGACAAATTCACCCCTCCACTTT. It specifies CASSFGTGTNSPLHF.

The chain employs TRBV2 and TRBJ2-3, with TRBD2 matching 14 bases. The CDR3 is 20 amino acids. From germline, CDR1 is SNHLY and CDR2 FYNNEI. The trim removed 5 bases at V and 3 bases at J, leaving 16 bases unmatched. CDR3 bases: TGTGCCAGCAGTTCTATATTGCCGGGACTAGCGGGAGAGAGTACAGATACGCAGTATTTT. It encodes CASSSILPGLAGESTDTQYF.

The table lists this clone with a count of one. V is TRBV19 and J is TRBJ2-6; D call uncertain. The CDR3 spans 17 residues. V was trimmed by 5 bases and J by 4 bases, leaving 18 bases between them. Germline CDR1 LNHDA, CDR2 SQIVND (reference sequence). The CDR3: CASSGPGSPPGANVLTF. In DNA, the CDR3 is TGTGCCAGTAGTGGGCCTGGCAGCCCCCCGGGGGCCAACGTCCTGACTTTC.